This TCR beta chain was observed in a study of T cell repertoires in cytomegalovirus infection. Overall study context: Carrying CMV and the relevant HLA type showed in public TCR beta signatures.

TCRdb reprocessed the reads with MiXCR, giving one entry per CDR3 protein. This table has over 100,000 distinct CDR3 sequences, about 9.4% appearing once. Unmatched junction bases numbered 5, after V lost 8 bases and J lost 4 bases. The CDR3 covers 13 residues. The germline gives CDR1 KGHDR, CDR2 SFDVKD. This clonotype was detected only a few times. The antigen is not known. Sequenced sample: PBMCs, sequenced either directly or after in vitro stimulation (not recorded which). This TCR came from a human donor in good health (CMV status not recorded). Some clones in this sample may be carry-over from other donors' samples. This chain connects TRBV24-1 to TRBJ1-1; TRBD1 matches at 8 bases. DNA for the CDR3: TGTGCCACCACAGGGGGCTTCGGCACTGAAGCTTTCTTT. Translating gives CATTGGFGTEAFF.